This TCR beta chain was identified during a study of memory CD4+ T cells and cytomegalovirus serostatus. Single viable CD3+CD4+CD8-CD45RO+ cells were sorted as the memory CD4+ T cells. V lost 11 bases, J lost 3 bases, and 11 bases lay in between. The germline CDR1 and CDR2 sequences are MNHEY and SVGAGI. The CDR3 sequence is 11 residues long. The protocol was immunoSEQ multiplex PCR, while the TCRdb copy is restricted to in-frame clones and leaves out a portion. The sample records roughly 50,000 clones, approximately 80% being singletons. The rearrangement uses TRBV6-5 and TRBJ2-7, with D possibly TRBD2 on 6 matching bases. This TCR was recovered from an adult in good health and CMV-seronegative. The sample comprised memory CD4+ T cells from blood. CDR3 DNA: TGTGCCGTCCGGGGGATCTACGAGCAGTACTTC. Protein sequence: CAVRGIYEQYF.